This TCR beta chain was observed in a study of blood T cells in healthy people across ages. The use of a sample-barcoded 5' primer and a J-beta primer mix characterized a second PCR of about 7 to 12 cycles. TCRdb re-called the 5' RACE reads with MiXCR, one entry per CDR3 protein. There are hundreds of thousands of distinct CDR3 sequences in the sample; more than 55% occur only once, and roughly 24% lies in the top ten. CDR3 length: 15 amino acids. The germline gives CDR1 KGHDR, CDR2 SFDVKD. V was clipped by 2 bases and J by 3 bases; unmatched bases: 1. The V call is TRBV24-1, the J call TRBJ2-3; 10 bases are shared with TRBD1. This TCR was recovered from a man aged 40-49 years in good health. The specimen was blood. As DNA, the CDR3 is TGTGCCACCAGTGATTGGACAGGGGGGACAGATACGCAGTATTTT. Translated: CATSDWTGGTDTQYF.